One sample yielded the 17 T cell receptor beta chains listed below, sequenced in a study of T cell responses to AZD1222 COVID-19 vaccine. Generated by immunoSEQ multiplex PCR, the TCRdb table keeps only in-frame clones and is missing some. Of 140,000 to 150,000 clones listed, around 90% were seen once; the top ten hold over 4%. The sample here was peripheral blood, taken 28 days after the second AZD1222 dose. These receptors came from an adult who received the AZD1222 COVID-19 vaccine.

This chain links TRBV2 with TRBJ2-2, with D perhaps TRBD2 (6 bases). The germline V and J ends were trimmed by 3 bases and 6 bases, with 11 bases remaining between them. This CDR3 is 14 amino acids long. The germline CDR1 and CDR2 sequences are SNHLY and FYNNEI. The CDR3, as DNA: TGTGCCAGCAGTGAGGGGGGAGCTTCCGGGGAGCTGTTTTTT. It yields the protein CASSEGGASGELFF.

The chain carries TRBV7-9 and TRBJ2-2; a weak D match, TRBD2 (6 bases). The CDR3 is 14 amino acids. The V gene's germline CDR1 is SEHNR and CDR2 FQNEAQ (reference sequence). V shed 6 bases and J shed 3 bases, with 11 bases lying between them. CDR3 loop: CASSAWRDTGELFF. CDR3 DNA: TGTGCCAGCAGTGCGTGGAGGGACACCGGGGAGCTGTTTTTT.

This chain links TRBV27 with TRBJ1-2; no firm D call. Germline assignment: CDR1 MNHEY and CDR2 SMNVEV (reference sequence). Trimming removed 7 bases at V and 6 bases at J, with 18 bases between. The CDR3 spans 14 residues. The CDR3 coding sequence is TGTGCCAGCACCCCTCATGTAGGTCGAAATGGCTACACCTTC. Protein sequence: CASTPHVGRNGYTF.

CDR3 DNA: TGTGCCAGCAGTTCCGGAAATAGCAATCAGCCCCAGCATTTT. This codes for CASSSGNSNQPQHF. This rearrangement joins TRBV27 to TRBJ1-5; D uncertain. Germline CDR1 and CDR2: MNHEY and SMNVEV (reference sequence). This CDR3 comprises 14 residues. Trimming took off 4 bases at V and 0 bases at J, with 7 bases between the two ends.

V is TRBV23-1 and J is TRBJ1-5, with a tentative D call TRBD1 (5 bases). TRBV23-1 is sorted into the ORF group, with uncertain function. V lost 1 base, J lost 0 bases, and 16 bases lay in between. The CDR3 length is 18 residues. CDR3 bases: TGCGCCAGCAGTCAATATGACAGACGGGGGTATAGCAATCAGCCCCAGCATTTT. Translating it yields CASSQYDRRGYSNQPQHF.

The chain combines TRBV28 with TRBJ1-4; TRBD1 matches at 9 bases. The germline gives CDR1 MDHEN, CDR2 SYDVKM. This CDR3 is 14 amino acids long. Germline trimming cut 4 bases from V and 8 bases from J; bases unmatched to any gene: 5. The CDR3 reads CASSSPGTGEKLFF. DNA for the CDR3: TGTGCCAGCAGTTCCCCCGGGACAGGGGAAAAACTGTTTTTT. Filled out from reference TRBV28 and TRBJ1-4, the complete variable domain reads DVKVTQSSRYLVKRTGEKVFLECVQDMDHENMFWYRQDPGLGLRLIYFSYDVKMKEKGDIPEGYSVSREKKERFSLILESASTNQTSMYLCASSSPGTGEKLFFGSGTQLSVL.

This chain connects TRBV7-8 to TRBJ2-2; 10 nucleotides line up with TRBD2. Germline CDR1 SGHVS, CDR2 FQNEAQ. The V segment lost 5 bases and the J segment 7 bases; nucleotides outside the gene matches: 13. The CDR3 contains 17 residues. The CDR3 reads CASSPALSGGAGGELFF. CDR3 nucleotides: TGTGCCAGCAGCCCCGCTCTCAGCGGGGGGGCAGGCGGGGAGCTGTTTTTT.

The chain links TRBV7-9 to TRBJ2-1, with 11 bases identical to TRBD2. The junction had 4 bases not matched to a gene; V was cut back by 1 base and J by 5 bases. The CDR3 extends over 16 amino acids. The germline gives CDR1 SEHNR, CDR2 FQNEAQ (reference sequence). In nucleotides, the CDR3 is TGTGCCAGCAGCTTAGTTGGACTAGCGGGCCACAATGAGCAGTTCTTC. Its protein product is CASSLVGLAGHNEQFF.

The chain recombines TRBV23-1 with TRBJ1-1; D ambiguous. TRBV23-1 is an open reading frame, and its role is uncertain. V dropped 3 bases and J dropped 2 bases, with 4 bases sitting between them. The CDR3 is 12 residues long. The CDR3 region has the DNA TGCGCCAGCAGTCAGTATAACACTGAAGCTTTCTTT. It translates to CASSQYNTEAFF.

The rearrangement joins TRBV28 to TRBJ1-5; D remains ambiguous. The ends were cut back, 4 bases at V and 5 bases at J, with 12 bases in the middle. CDR3 length: 14 residues. Germline CDR1 is MDHEN and CDR2 is SYDVKM. This CDR3 is CASSSQVGDQPQHF. CDR3 nucleotides: TGTGCCAGCAGTTCCCAAGTCGGAGATCAGCCCCAGCATTTT.

The rearrangement uses TRBV7-2 and TRBJ1-6; no clear D gene. The CDR3 loop spans 14 amino acids. The germline V gene has CDR1 SGHTA and CDR2 FQGNSA. V was shortened by 1 base and J by 7 bases, with 8 bases between the two germline ends. The DNA for the CDR3 is TGTGCCAGCAGCTTAGACAGATCCAATTCACCCCTCCACTTT. Protein: CASSLDRSNSPLHF.

The V call is TRBV10-3, the J call TRBJ2-2, with TRBD2 matching over 9 bases. Germline lookup yields CDR1 ENHRY and CDR2 SYGVKD. Trimming removed 0 bases from V and 2 bases from J; junction bases left unmatched: 1. The CDR3 runs 16 residues. The CDR3 sequence is CAISESSGGNTGELFF. In nucleotides, the CDR3 is TGTGCCATCAGTGAGTCTAGCGGGGGTAACACCGGGGAGCTGTTTTTT.

The chain uses TRBV7-3 and TRBJ2-3; D is possibly TRBD2 (6 bases). The CDR3 is 13 residues long. Looked up from germline, CDR1 is SGHTA and CDR2 is FQGTGA. The ends were cut back, 7 bases at V and 5 bases at J, with 13 bases in the middle. The CDR3 DNA reads TGTGCCAGCAACGGGGGAATCGGAGATACGCAGTATTTT. Amino acids: CASNGGIGDTQYF.

This chain joins TRBV6-5 and TRBJ1-2; D gene unclear. The V and J ends lost 0 bases and 9 bases respectively, with 8 bases between them. Per germline, CDR1 MNHEY and CDR2 SVGAGI. CDR3 length: 12 residues. This chain's CDR3 is CASSYSADSYTF. Written as DNA, the CDR3 is TGTGCCAGCAGTTACTCGGCGGATAGCTACACCTTC.

This chain links TRBV6-2 or TRBV6-3 with TRBJ2-2, with D possibly matching TRBD2 (5 bases). Germline values: CDR1 MNHEY, CDR2 SVGEGT. The CDR3 runs 18 residues. V lost 2 bases to trimming and J lost 0 bases, with 16 bases between them. The CDR3: CASSYPTREFANTGELFF. The CDR3 coding sequence is TGTGCCAGCAGTTACCCCACTAGGGAGTTCGCGAACACCGGGGAGCTGTTTTTT.

This rearrangement joins TRBV27 to TRBJ1-5; the match to TRBD1 covers 8 bases. This CDR3 has 18 amino acids. J lost 1 base, V lost 4 bases, and 12 bases had no gene match. Germline CDR1 MNHEY, CDR2 SMNVEV (reference sequence). CDR3 residues: CASSSSPSGGWSNQPQHF. The CDR3 nucleotides are TGTGCCAGCAGTTCGAGCCCCTCAGGGGGCTGGAGCAATCAGCCCCAGCATTTT.

The sample holds one count of this clone. The genes are TRBV6-6 and TRBJ1-1; possible D gene TRBD1, 5 bases. The CDR3 length is 13 residues. Germline CDR1 and CDR2: MNHNY and SVGAGI (reference sequence). The V and J ends lost 10 bases and 1 base respectively, with 13 bases between them. The CDR3 loop reads CATGNQGNTEAFF. The CDR3 bases are TGTGCCACCGGAAATCAGGGGAACACTGAAGCTTTCTTT.